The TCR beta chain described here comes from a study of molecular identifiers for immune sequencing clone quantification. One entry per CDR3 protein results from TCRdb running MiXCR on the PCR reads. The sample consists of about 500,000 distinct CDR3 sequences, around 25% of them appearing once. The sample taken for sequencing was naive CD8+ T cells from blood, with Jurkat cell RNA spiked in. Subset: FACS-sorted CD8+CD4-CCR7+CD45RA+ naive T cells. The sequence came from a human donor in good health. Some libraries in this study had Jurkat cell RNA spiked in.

The CDR3 bases are TGTGCCAGCAGTTCTCTTGGGGTTAGCTGGAACCAGCCCCAGCATTTT. Its translation: CASSSLGVSWNQPQHF. V gene TRBV6-2 or TRBV6-3 combines with J gene TRBJ1-5; the D is unclear. Between the trimmed V and J ends, which lost 4 bases and 7 bases, there was a span of 20 bases. The CDR3 contains 16 residues. Germline assignment: CDR1 MNHEY and CDR2 SVGEGT.